Following are 4 T cell receptor beta chains from one sample sequenced in a study of T cell repertoires in cytomegalovirus infection. Each CDR3 protein is one row after TCRdb ran MiXCR on the reads. This repertoire shows some 300,000 distinct CDR3 sequences, about a tenth found once; its top ten account for approximately 2.3%. Material: PBMCs. These receptors originate from a human donor in good health (CMV status not recorded). Some clones in this sample may be carry-over from other donors' samples.

This clonotype was counted at least ten times. The chain employs TRBV15 and TRBJ2-5; the D is unclear. The germline V gene encodes CDR1 LNHNV and CDR2 YYDKDF (reference sequence). The CDR3 extends over 14 amino acids. Trimming took 0 bases from V and 1 from J, leaving 6 bases between them. CDR3 coding DNA: TGTGCCACCAGCAGAGACCGGGCCCAAGAGACCCAGTACTTC. Protein product: CATSRDRAQETQYF.

This clonotype was detected many times. This chain links TRBV10-2 with TRBJ2-5; D is perhaps TRBD2 (6 bases). In germline, CDR1 is WSHSY, CDR2 SAAADI. V shed 2 bases and J shed 5 bases, with 21 bases lying between them. This CDR3 contains 17 residues. The CDR3, as DNA: TGCGCCAGCAGTGAGGGACTTGGCGGGGCCTACCCGGAGACCCAGTACTTC. This encodes CASSEGLGGAYPETQYF.

This clonotype has a count of ten or more. J is TRBJ2-7 and V is TRBV5-6; D unclear. The CDR3 length is 13 residues. V was clipped by 0 bases and J by 4 bases, with 8 bases between them. Germline V gene lookup returns CDR1 SGHDT and CDR2 YYEEEE. In DNA, the CDR3 is TGTGCCAGCAGCTTGGTGTCGTCTTACGAGCAGTACTTC. Its translation is CASSLVSSYEQYF.

V is TRBV29-1 and J is TRBJ2-2, with D perhaps matching TRBD2 (6 bases). Deletions cut 5 bases from V and 1 base from J, with 14 bases between. CDR1 is SQVTM, CDR2 ANQGSEA, per germline. This CDR3 has 15 amino acids. As DNA, the CDR3 is TGCAGCGTTAAACTGGCGGGGAGGAACACCGGGGAGCTGTTTTTT. It specifies CSVKLAGRNTGELFF.